This T cell receptor beta chain was obtained from a study of cytomegalovirus exposure and HLA in healthy donors. V was clipped by 1 base and J by 7 bases; unmatched bases: 10. The CDR3 contains 16 residues. CDR1 and CDR2 from the germline V gene are SGHRS and YFSETQ. The PCR had 60 Vbeta and 13 Jbeta primers. Sequencing used immunoSEQ multiplex PCR; TCRdb keeps in-frame clones, though not all of them. The sample contains hundreds of thousands of clones, under 80% of which appear only once. This clone was detected only once. This chain joins TRBV5-1 and TRBJ2-2, with TRBD1 matching over 7 bases. The TCR sequence derives from a female donor in good health and CMV-seronegative. Sequenced input: PBMCs. CDR3: CASSLSPGGKGGELFF. CDR3 bases: TGCGCCAGCAGCTTGTCCCCAGGGGGAAAGGGCGGGGAGCTGTTTTTT.